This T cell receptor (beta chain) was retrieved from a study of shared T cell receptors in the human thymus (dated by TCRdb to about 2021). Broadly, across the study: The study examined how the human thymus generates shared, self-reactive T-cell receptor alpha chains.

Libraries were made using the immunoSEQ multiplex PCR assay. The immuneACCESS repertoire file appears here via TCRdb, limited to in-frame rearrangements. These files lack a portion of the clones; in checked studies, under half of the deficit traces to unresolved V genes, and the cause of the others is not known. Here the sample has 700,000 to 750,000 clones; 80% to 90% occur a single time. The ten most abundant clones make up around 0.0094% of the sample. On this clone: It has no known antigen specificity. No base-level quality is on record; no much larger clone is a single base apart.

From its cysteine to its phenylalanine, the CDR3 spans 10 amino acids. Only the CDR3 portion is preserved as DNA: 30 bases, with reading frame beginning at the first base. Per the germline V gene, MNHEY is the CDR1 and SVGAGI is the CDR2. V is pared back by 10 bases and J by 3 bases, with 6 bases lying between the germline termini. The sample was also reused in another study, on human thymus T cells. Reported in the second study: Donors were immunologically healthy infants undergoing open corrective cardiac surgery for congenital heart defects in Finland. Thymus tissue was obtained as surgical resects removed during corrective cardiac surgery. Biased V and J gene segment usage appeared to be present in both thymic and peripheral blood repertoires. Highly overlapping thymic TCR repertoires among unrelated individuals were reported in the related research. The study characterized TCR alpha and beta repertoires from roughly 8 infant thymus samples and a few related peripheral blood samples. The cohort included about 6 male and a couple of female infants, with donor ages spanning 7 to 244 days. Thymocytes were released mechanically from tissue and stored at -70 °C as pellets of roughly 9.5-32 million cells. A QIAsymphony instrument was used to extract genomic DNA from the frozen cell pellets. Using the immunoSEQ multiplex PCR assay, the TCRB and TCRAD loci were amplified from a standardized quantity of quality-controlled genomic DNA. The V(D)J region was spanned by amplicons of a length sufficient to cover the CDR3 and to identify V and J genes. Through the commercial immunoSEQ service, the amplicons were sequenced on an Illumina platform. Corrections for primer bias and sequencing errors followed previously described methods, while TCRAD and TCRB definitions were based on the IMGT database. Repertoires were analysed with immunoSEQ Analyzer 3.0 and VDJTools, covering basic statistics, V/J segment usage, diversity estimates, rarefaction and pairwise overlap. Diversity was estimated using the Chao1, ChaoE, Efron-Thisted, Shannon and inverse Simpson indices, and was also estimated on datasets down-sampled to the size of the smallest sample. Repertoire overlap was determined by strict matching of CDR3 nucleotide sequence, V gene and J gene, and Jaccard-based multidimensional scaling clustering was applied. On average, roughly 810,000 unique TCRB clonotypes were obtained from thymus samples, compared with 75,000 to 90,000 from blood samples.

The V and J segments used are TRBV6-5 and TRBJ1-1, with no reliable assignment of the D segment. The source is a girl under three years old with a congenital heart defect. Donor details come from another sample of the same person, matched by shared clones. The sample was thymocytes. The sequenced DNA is TGTGCCACCCGGGACACTGAAGCTTTCTTT. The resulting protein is CATRDTEAFF.